These T cell receptor beta chains were read from a single sample in a study of shared clonotypes between healthy human individuals. Sequenced by immunoSEQ multiplex PCR; TCRdb stores in-frame clones only, minus some. The sample consists of 2 million to 2.5 million clones, 95% of them appearing once. The sequencing input was naive CD4+ T cells sorted from blood. The receptor source for this set is a man between 18 and 35 years old in good health. Each CDR3 is given with its conserved first and last residue.

j_gene	v_gene	CDR3aa
TRBJ2-1	TRBV12-5	CASGLEKDEQFF
TRBJ2-1	TRBV5-1	CASSSGLAAYNEQFF
TRBJ2-7	TRBV4-2	CASSQGSGDIPSSYEQYF
TRBJ1-2	TRBV6-5	CASSYVGGGQYGYTF
TRBJ2-3	TRBV10-2	CASSESSPAGGTDTQYF
TRBJ1-4	TRBV18	CASSPGEKLFF
TRBJ1-1	TRBV7-6	CASSKTHGTVNTEAFF
TRBJ1-2	TRBV7-9	CASSPTGLAGYGYTF
TRBJ1-2	TRBV10-3	CAISDGLDYGYTF
TRBJ1-1	TRBV6-5	CASSYGGRTEAFF
TRBJ1-1	TRBV7-6	CASSREITYEAFF
TRBJ2-3	TRBV6-6	CASSLRGSGPPDTQYF
TRBJ2-7	TRBV9	CASSSEYEQYF
TRBJ1-1	TRBV14	CASSLGGIRTEAFF
TRBJ2-7	TRBV7-2	CASSLPVKHEQYF
TRBJ2-3	TRBV29-1	CSVVLAYPTDTQYF
TRBJ1-3	TRBV30	CAISLSGNTIYF
TRBJ2-1	TRBV18	CASSPPVFSGRNEQFF
TRBJ2-2	TRBV30	CAWHTGTGGTGELFF
TRBJ1-1	TRBV28	CASSPTGIKNTEAFF
TRBJ2-5	TRBV7-8	CASSPRGGGETQYF
TRBJ1-2	TRBV30	CAWSQVHGYTF
TRBJ2-7	TRBV10-3	CAIRATNYEQYF
TRBJ2-2	TRBV30	CAWALGLAGRAGELFF
TRBJ2-7	TRBV5-1	CASSLDGQGRDEQYF
TRBJ2-3	TRBV2	CASTPSRAGGLDTQYF
TRBJ2-5	TRBV5-1	CASSAQGAQETQYF
TRBJ2-2	TRBV5-1	CASSPGTANTGELFF
TRBJ1-1	TRBV5-1	CASSRFDSKTGNTEAFF
TRBJ1-2	TRBV15	CATSRDLTEANYGYTF
-	TRBV25-1	CASSRVGYEQYF
TRBJ2-5	TRBV11-2	CASSLAMFETQYF
TRBJ2-1	TRBV6-1	CASSEGGGRGQAEQFF
TRBJ1-2	TRBV7-7	CASSPLDSGQQYGYTF
TRBJ1-1	TRBV19	CASSDRGRTEAFF
TRBJ2-7	TRBV28	CASSPAGTGNEREQYF
TRBJ1-4	TRBV5-1	CASSSGQGNEKLFF
TRBJ2-7	TRBV6-5	CASNPRRSSYEQYF
TRBJ1-2	TRBV4-1	CASSQVLGGGNYGYTF
TRBJ2-1	TRBV4-1	CASSQASLGAGRNNEQFF
TRBJ1-6	TRBV7-2	CASSSPGTGVSPLHF
TRBJ2-2	TRBV6-5	CASSYSGGAGTGELFF
TRBJ1-4	TRBV18	CASSRREGGEKLFF
TRBJ2-6	TRBV2	CASSITGSGANVLTF
TRBJ2-1	TRBV6-6	CASSSDSGKPRQFF
TRBJ2-2	TRBV30	CAWSFARSFPSLAGELFF